Each of the 4 T cell receptor beta chains below was sequenced from the same sample in a study of cytomegalovirus exposure and HLA in healthy donors. Profiling relied on immunoSEQ multiplex PCR, and the TCRdb table lists in-frame clones only, not all of them. The sample lists more than 110,000 clones; about four fifths were seen once. The sequenced material came from PBMCs. These receptors all stem from a woman younger than 45 in good health and CMV-seronegative.

This rearrangement joins TRBV2 to TRBJ2-5; 7 bases agree with TRBD1. V was clipped by 3 bases and J by 5 bases; unmatched bases: 9. The V gene's germline CDR1 is SNHLY and CDR2 FYNNEI. CDR3 size: 15 residues. The CDR3 loop reads CASSDGLRGRETQYF. As DNA, the CDR3 is TGTGCCAGCAGTGATGGGTTAAGGGGGCGGGAGACCCAGTACTTC.

The chain uses TRBV6-1 and TRBJ2-2, with D tentatively TRBD1 (5 bases). The V and J ends lost 7 bases and 8 bases respectively, with 11 bases between them. The CDR3 has 12 residues. CDR1 is MNHNS and CDR2 is SASEGT in the germline V gene. DNA of the CDR3: TGTGCCAGCAACCGCAGGGTGGGGGAGCTGTTTTTT. This sequence encodes CASNRRVGELFF.

The V call is TRBV6-1, the J call TRBJ2-3; 8 positions agree with TRBD1. J lost 8 bases, V lost 6 bases, and 13 bases had no gene match. Germline CDR1 reads MNHNS; CDR2 reads SASEGT. The CDR3 is 15 residues long. The CDR3 coding sequence is TGTGCCAGCAGATATCATCAGGGGGCGCAAGGTACGCAGTATTTT. As protein: CASRYHQGAQGTQYF.

The chain carries TRBV5-4 and TRBJ1-2; 8 bases agree with TRBD1. J lost 4 bases, V lost 2 bases, and 1 base had no gene match. This CDR3 has 13 amino acids. CDR1 and CDR2 (germline): SGHNT, YYREEE (reference sequence). The CDR3 DNA sequence: TGTGCCAGCAGCTTCGGGACAGGCTATGGCTACACCTTC. It specifies CASSFGTGYGYTF.